This T cell receptor beta chain was sequenced during a study of shared T cell receptors in the human thymus. This CDR3 comprises 21 residues. Germline values: CDR1 MGHRA, CDR2 YSYEKL. Trimming pared 0 bases from V and 7 bases from J, leaving 31 bases between. Method: immunoSEQ multiplex PCR; TCRdb's copy keeps in-frame clones and lacks some. The data hold 500,000 to 850,000 clones, with 80% to 90% observed a single time. The same specimen was also included in a second study, on human thymus T cells.

The specimen sequenced was thymocytes. The chain is built from TRBV4-1 and TRBJ1-5; possible D gene TRBD1, 5 bases. The source is a boy under two years old with a congenital heart defect. The CDR3 DNA reads TGCGCCAGCAGCCAAGATATATTTAGGGGCGCGGATAAAAGTGGCACGCAGCCCCAGCATTTT. It is translated as CASSQDIFRGADKSGTQPQHF.